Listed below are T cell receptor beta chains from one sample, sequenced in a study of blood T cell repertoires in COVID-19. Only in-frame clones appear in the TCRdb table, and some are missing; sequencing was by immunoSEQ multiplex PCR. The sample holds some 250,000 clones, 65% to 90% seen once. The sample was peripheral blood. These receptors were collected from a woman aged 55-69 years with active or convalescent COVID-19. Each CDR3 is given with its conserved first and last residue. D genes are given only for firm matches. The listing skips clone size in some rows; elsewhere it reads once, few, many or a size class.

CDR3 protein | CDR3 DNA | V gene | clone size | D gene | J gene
CASSPQGANIQYF | TGTGCCAGCTCTCCACAGGGGGCGAACATTCAGTACTTC | TRBV18 | - | TRBD1 | TRBJ2-4
CASSLISSGETQYF | TGTGCCAGCAGCTTAATAAGCTCCGGGGAGACCCAGTACTTC | TRBV7-9 | - | - | TRBJ2-5
CASSASGSTDTQYF | TGTGCCAGCAGCGCTAGCGGGAGCACAGATACGCAGTATTTT | TRBV9 | few | TRBD2 | TRBJ2-3
CASSIAGQGDYEQYF | TGTGCCAGTAGTATAGCGGGACAGGGGGATTACGAGCAGTACTTC | TRBV19 | - | TRBD1 | TRBJ2-7
CASSLVDRFSRDQYF | TGTGCCAGCAGCTTAGTAGACAGGTTCTCGAGGGACCAGTACTTC | TRBV7-8 | - | - | TRBJ2-5
CASSNRDEQYF | TGTGCCAGCAGTAACAGGGACGAGCAGTACTTC | TRBV6-2/TRBV6-3 | - | - | TRBJ2-7
CASSSPFRGFYGYTF | TGTGCCAGCAGCTCCCCATTCCGGGGATTCTATGGCTACACCTTC | TRBV5-6 | - | - | TRBJ1-2
CASRSDRTGNQPQHF | TGTGCCAGCAGGTCCGACAGGACAGGCAATCAGCCCCAGCATTTT | TRBV6-5 | - | - | TRBJ1-5
CASSLRSPGTSLNTEAFF | TGTGCCAGCAGCTTACGTTCCCCCGGGACTAGCTTGAACACTGAAGCTTTCTTT | TRBV11-2 | - | - | TRBJ1-1
CASSWRHGYTF | TGTGCCAGCAGCTGGCGGCATGGCTACACCTTC | TRBV7-9 | - | - | TRBJ1-2
CASSFRLQGAHEKLFF | TGTGCCAGCAGCTTCCGCCTTCAGGGGGCACATGAAAAACTGTTTTTT | TRBV11-2 | once | TRBD1 | TRBJ1-4
CASSLVGQVYNEQFF | TGTGCCAGCAGCTTAGTTGGACAGGTCTACAATGAGCAGTTCTTC | TRBV7-2 | - | TRBD1 | TRBJ2-1
CASSEITGFISPLHF | TGTGCCAGCAGTGAAATCACAGGCTTCATATCACCCCTCCACTTT | TRBV2 | few | - | TRBJ1-6
CASSVAGGPEQFF | TGTGCCAGCAGTGTGGCAGGGGGGCCTGAGCAGTTCTTC | TRBV12-3/TRBV12-4 | once | - | TRBJ2-1
CASRPTLIGEKLFF | TGTGCCAGCAGGCCGACACTTATAGGTGAAAAACTGTTTTTT | TRBV2 | once | - | TRBJ1-4
CASSIGRGTEAFF | TGTGCCAGCTCAATCGGCAGGGGCACTGAAGCTTTCTTT | TRBV18 | - | - | TRBJ1-1
CASSVEGGFAFF | TGTGCCAGCAGCGTAGAGGGAGGGTTCGCTTTCTTT | TRBV9 | - | - | TRBJ1-1
CASSDSGTEETQYF | TGTGCCAGCAGTGACTCCGGGACAGAAGAGACCCAGTACTTC | TRBV6-6 | - | TRBD1 | TRBJ2-5
CASTWGWEQYF | TGTGCCAGCACATGGGGCTGGGAGCAGTACTTC | TRBV2 | - | - | TRBJ2-7
CASSLRRFEGYTF | TGCGCCAGCAGCCTCAGGAGGTTCGAGGGCTACACCTTC | TRBV4-3 | - | - | TRBJ1-2
CASTGGRLKTEAFF | TGTGCCAGCACCGGAGGCAGGTTGAAAACTGAAGCTTTCTTT | TRBV6-5 | - | - | TRBJ1-1
CASTPDREGNSPLHF | TGTGCCAGTACCCCGGACAGGGAAGGTAATTCACCCCTCCACTTT | TRBV7-9 | - | TRBD1 | TRBJ1-6
CASSQVPGRYTF | TGTGCCAGCAGCCAAGTTCCAGGGCGATACACCTTC | TRBV14 | - | - | TRBJ1-2
CASSPPGQGYNEQFF | TGTGCCAGCTCACCACCGGGACAGGGCTACAATGAGCAGTTCTTC | TRBV18 | few | TRBD1 | TRBJ2-1
CASSFLGQGDYGYTF | TGTGCCAGCAGCTTCTTGGGACAGGGCGACTATGGCTACACCTTC | TRBV5-5 | - | TRBD1 | TRBJ1-2
CASSYGLTGQETQYF | TGTGCCAGCAGTTACGGGCTAACAGGCCAAGAGACCCAGTACTTC | TRBV6-5 | - | - | TRBJ2-5
CAISERRGQATYEQYF | TGTGCCATCAGTGAGCGAAGAGGACAGGCCACCTACGAGCAGTACTTC | TRBV10-3 | few | TRBD1 | TRBJ2-7
CSEQGTDTQYF | TGCAGTGAACAGGGCACAGATACGCAGTATTTT | TRBV20-1 | - | - | TRBJ2-3
CAGGTSGGADTQYF | TGTGCCGGCGGGACTAGCGGGGGGGCAGATACGCAGTATTTT | TRBV7-9 | once | TRBD2 | TRBJ2-3
CASTYGTNTDTQYF | TGTGCCAGCACTTATGGGACTAACACAGATACGCAGTATTTT | TRBV6-6 | - | TRBD2 | TRBJ2-3
CASSQDMRDSGGPPTGELFF | TGTGCCAGCAGCCAAGACATGAGGGATAGCGGGGGGCCACCCACCGGGGAGCTGTTTTTT | TRBV4-2 | few | TRBD2 | TRBJ2-2
CASSTTGEGTQYF | TGTGCCAGCAGCACAACAGGGGAAGGTACGCAGTATTTT | TRBV5-5 | - | TRBD1 | TRBJ2-3
CASSLVGTANTGELFF | TGTGCCAGCAGCTTAGTGGGGACAGCGAACACCGGGGAGCTGTTTTTT | TRBV7-2 | - | TRBD1 | TRBJ2-2
CASSIQNRGFYQPQHF | TGTGCCAGTAGTATACAAAACAGGGGATTTTATCAGCCCCAGCATTTT | TRBV19 | - | TRBD1 | TRBJ1-5
CASSQARGGNTEAFF | TGTGCCAGCAGCCAAGCCAGGGGTGGGAACACTGAAGCTTTCTTT | TRBV3-1/TRBV3-2 | - | - | TRBJ1-1
CAISASGEDTQYF | TGTGCCATCAGTGCTAGCGGTGAAGATACGCAGTATTTT | TRBV10-3 | - | TRBD2 | TRBJ2-3
CASSQVGGAGDTQYF | TGCGCCAGCAGCCAAGTCGGGGGGGCGGGAGATACGCAGTATTTT | TRBV4-3 | - | TRBD2 | TRBJ2-3
CASSRRGGLSSYNEQFF | TGTGCCAGCAGCCGACGCGGGGGGCTCAGCTCCTACAATGAGCAGTTCTTC | TRBV11-3 | once | TRBD2 | TRBJ2-1
CASSSLRVPRPPYGYTF | TGTGCCAGCAGCTCTCTACGCGTACCCCGTCCCCCCTATGGCTACACCTTC | TRBV11-2 | few | - | TRBJ1-2
CASSLADSLNTEAFF | TGCGCCAGCAGCTTGGCCGACAGTTTGAACACTGAAGCTTTCTTT | TRBV5-1 | - | - | TRBJ1-1
CSAGTGIGYTF | TGCAGTGCGGGAACAGGGATCGGCTACACCTTC | TRBV20-1 | - | - | TRBJ1-2
CATSEPLRRGDCEQYF | TGTGCCACCAGTGAGCCCCTGAGGCGGGGAGATTGCGAGCAGTACTTC | TRBV24-1 | - | - | TRBJ2-7
CASSLTSGGLTDTQYF | TGTGCCAGCAGCTTGACTAGCGGGGGGCTCACAGATACGCAGTATTTT | TRBV7-6 | - | TRBD2 | TRBJ2-3
CASSLISDREGGYTF | TGTGCCAGCAGCTTAATTTCTGACAGGGAAGGTGGCTACACCTTC | TRBV7-2 | - | TRBD1 | TRBJ1-2